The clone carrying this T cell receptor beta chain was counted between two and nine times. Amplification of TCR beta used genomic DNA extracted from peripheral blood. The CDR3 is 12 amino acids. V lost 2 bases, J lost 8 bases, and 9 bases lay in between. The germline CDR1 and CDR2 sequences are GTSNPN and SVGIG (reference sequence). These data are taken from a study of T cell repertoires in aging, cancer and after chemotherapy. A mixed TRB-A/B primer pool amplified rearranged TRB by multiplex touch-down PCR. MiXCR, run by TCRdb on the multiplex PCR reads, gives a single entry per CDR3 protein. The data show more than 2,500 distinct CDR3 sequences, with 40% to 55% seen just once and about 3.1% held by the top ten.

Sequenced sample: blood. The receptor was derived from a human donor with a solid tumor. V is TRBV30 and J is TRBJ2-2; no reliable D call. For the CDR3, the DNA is TGTGCCTGGAGTCCCATCCTGGGGGAGCTGTTTTTT. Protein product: CAWSPILGELFF.